A single sample gave rise to the 8 T cell receptor beta chains below, sequenced in a study of shared clonotypes between healthy human individuals. Clones were sequenced by immunoSEQ multiplex PCR, and TCRdb holds only the in-frame ones, with some missing. This table has about 680,000 clones, around 90% appearing once. In the naive CD8 group, cells lacked CD45RO and were positively selected for CCR7, so terminally differentiated effector memory CD45RA+ cells were left out. Sequenced sample: naive CD8+ T cells sorted from blood. The source is a man in his thirties or forties in good health.

The chain combines TRBV11-2 with TRBJ2-7; 8 positions match TRBD2. CDR3 length: 15 residues. V gave up 7 bases and J gave up 3 bases; unmatched junction bases: 11. The germline CDR1 and CDR2 sequences are SGHAT and FQNNGV. The CDR3 bases are TGTGCCAGCACTCACAGGCTAGCGGGCATCTACGAGCAGTACTTC. This translates into CASTHRLAGIYEQYF.

The J gene is TRBJ2-1, the V gene TRBV27, with TRBD2 identical over 16 bases. The CDR3 runs 20 residues. CDR1 and CDR2 (germline): MNHEY, SMNVEV (reference sequence). J gave up 0 bases and V 5 bases, and 10 bases lay outside the gene matches. Here the CDR3 reads CASSITPGLAGGSSYNEQFF. CDR3 coding DNA: TGTGCCAGCAGTATCACCCCGGGACTAGCGGGAGGGAGCTCCTACAATGAGCAGTTCTTC.

The V and J genes are TRBV2 and TRBJ2-1; 7 nucleotides line up with TRBD2. V lost 2 bases, J lost 8 bases, and 6 bases stayed unmatched. Germline V gene sequence: CDR1 SNHLY, CDR2 FYNNEI. The CDR3 extends over 14 amino acids. The CDR3 DNA sequence: TGTGCCAGCAGTGAATCTTCAGGGAGGGATGAGCAGTTCTTC. It specifies CASSESSGRDEQFF.

This clone occurred once. The V call is TRBV11-2, the J call TRBJ2-1; TRBD2 agrees at 7 bases. Germline-derived CDR1 and CDR2 are SGHAT and FQNNGV. The CDR3 runs to 15 residues. Trimming removed 2 bases from V and 5 bases from J; junction bases left unmatched: 6. CDR3 residues: CASSLRLAGDNEQFF. CDR3 nucleotides: TGTGCCAGCAGCTTAAGACTCGCGGGAGACAATGAGCAGTTCTTC.

The chain recombines TRBV7-6 with TRBJ2-2; no clear D gene. Germline CDR1 reads SGHVS; CDR2 reads FNYEAQ. The CDR3 has 13 residues. The germline V and J ends were trimmed by 5 bases and 5 bases, with 9 bases remaining between them. In DNA form, the CDR3 reads TGTGCCAGCAGCGCCCCCCTTACCGGGGAGCTGTTTTTT. Residues: CASSAPLTGELFF. The full variable domain, its missing parts supplied by reference TRBV7-6 and TRBJ2-2, is GAGVSQSPRYKVTKRGQDVALRCDPISGHVSLYWYRQALGQGPEFLTYFNYEAQQDKSGLPNDRFSAERPEGSISTLTIQRTEQRDSAMYRCASSAPLTGELFFGEGSRLTVL.

This clone was detected only once. This chain links TRBV6-5 with TRBJ1-1; D is perhaps TRBD1 (5 bases). There are 13 residues in the CDR3. Trimming pared 0 bases from V and 7 bases from J, leaving 9 bases between. Germline assignment: CDR1 MNHEY and CDR2 SVGAGI. CDR3 amino acids: CASSYSAGLEAFF. CDR3 in DNA: TGTGCCAGCAGTTACTCGGCGGGACTTGAAGCTTTCTTT.

This rearrangement joins TRBV7-9 to TRBJ1-4; 10 bases match TRBD1. Losses at the gene ends were 4 bases for V and 6 bases for J; bases not matched to a gene: 8. The V gene's germline CDR1 is SEHNR and CDR2 FQNEAQ (reference sequence). The CDR3 length is 16 residues. CDR3 sequence reads: CASSSSRDRGDEKLFF. CDR3 sequence (DNA): TGTGCCAGCAGCTCCAGTCGGGACAGGGGCGATGAAAAACTGTTTTTT.

This clone showed up just once. The V call is TRBV28, the J call TRBJ2-7; 11 bases align to TRBD1. This CDR3 has 15 amino acids. Per the germline V gene, CDR1 is MDHEN and CDR2 is SYDVKM. After removal of 6 bases from V and 2 bases from J, the junction contained 6 bases not matched to a gene. CDR3 sequence reads: CASRLGTGGTYEQYF. The CDR3 bases are TGTGCCAGCAGGCTTGGGACAGGGGGTACCTACGAGCAGTACTTC.